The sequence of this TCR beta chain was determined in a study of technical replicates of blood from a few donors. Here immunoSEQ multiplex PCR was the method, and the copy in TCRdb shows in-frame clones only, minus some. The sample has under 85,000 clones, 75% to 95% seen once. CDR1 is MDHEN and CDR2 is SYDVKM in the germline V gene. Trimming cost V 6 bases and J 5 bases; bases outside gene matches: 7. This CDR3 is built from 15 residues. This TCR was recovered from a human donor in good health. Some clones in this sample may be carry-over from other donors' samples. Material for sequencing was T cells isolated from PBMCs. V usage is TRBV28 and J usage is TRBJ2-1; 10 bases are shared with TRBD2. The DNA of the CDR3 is TGTGCCAGCAGCCTTAGCGGGAGGCCCGACAATGAGCAGTTCTTC. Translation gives CASSLSGRPDNEQFF.